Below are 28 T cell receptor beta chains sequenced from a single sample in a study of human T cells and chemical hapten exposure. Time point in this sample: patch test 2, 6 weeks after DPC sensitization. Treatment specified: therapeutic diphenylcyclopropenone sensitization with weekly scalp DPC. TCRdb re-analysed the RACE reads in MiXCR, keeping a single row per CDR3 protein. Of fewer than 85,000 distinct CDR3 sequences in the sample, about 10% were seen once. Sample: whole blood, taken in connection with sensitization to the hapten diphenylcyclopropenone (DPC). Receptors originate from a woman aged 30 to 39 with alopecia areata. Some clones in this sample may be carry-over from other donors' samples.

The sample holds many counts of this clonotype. The chain's CDR3 is CASSPDRGQNEQYF. The CDR3 DNA is TGCGCCAGCAGCCCGGACAGGGGGCAAAACGAGCAGTACTTC. This chain connects TRBV5-1 to TRBJ2-7; 11 bases align to TRBD1. Trimming cost V 4 bases and J 5 bases; bases outside gene matches: 5. The length of the CDR3 is 14 residues. Germline CDR1 reads SGHRS; CDR2 reads YFSETQ.

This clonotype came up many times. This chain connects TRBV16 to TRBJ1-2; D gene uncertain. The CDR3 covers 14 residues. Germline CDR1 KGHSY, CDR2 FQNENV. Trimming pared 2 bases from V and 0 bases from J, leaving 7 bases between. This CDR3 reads CASSQTRTNYGYTF. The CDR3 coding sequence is TGTGCCAGCAGCCAAACCCGAACTAACTATGGCTACACCTTC.

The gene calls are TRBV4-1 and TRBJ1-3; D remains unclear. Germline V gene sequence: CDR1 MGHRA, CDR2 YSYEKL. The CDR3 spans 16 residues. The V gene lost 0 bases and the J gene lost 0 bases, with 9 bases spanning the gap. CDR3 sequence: CASSQDRDNSGNTIYF. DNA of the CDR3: TGCGCCAGCAGCCAAGATCGGGATAACTCTGGAAACACCATATATTTT.

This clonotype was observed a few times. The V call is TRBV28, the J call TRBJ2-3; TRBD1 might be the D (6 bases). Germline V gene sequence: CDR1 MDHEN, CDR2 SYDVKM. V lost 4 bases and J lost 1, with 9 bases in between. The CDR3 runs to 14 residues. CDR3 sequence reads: CASSSNRGTDTQYF. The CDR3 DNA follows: TGTGCCAGCAGTTCTAACAGGGGCACAGATACGCAGTATTTT.

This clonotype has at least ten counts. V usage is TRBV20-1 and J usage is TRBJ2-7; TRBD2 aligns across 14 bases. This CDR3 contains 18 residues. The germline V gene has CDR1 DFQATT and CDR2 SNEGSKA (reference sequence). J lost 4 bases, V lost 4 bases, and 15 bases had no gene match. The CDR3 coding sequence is TGCAGTGCTAATCCCTCCGGGACTAGCGGGAGCGGGAGGTACGAGCAGTACTTC. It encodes CSANPSGTSGSGRYEQYF.

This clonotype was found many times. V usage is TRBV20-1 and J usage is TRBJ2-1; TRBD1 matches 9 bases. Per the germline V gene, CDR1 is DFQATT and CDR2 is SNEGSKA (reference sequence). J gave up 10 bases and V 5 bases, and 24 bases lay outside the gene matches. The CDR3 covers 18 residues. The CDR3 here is CSAPKPTGNRGHRQEQFF. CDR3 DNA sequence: TGCAGTGCTCCTAAACCAACTGGAAACAGGGGGCACCGTCAGGAGCAGTTCTTC.

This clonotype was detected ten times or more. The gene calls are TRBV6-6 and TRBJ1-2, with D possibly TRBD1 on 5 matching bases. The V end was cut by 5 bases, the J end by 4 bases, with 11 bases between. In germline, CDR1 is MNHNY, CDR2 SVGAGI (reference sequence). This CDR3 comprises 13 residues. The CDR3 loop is CASSPDNSYGYTF. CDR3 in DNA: TGTGCCAGCAGTCCGGACAATAGCTATGGCTACACCTTC.

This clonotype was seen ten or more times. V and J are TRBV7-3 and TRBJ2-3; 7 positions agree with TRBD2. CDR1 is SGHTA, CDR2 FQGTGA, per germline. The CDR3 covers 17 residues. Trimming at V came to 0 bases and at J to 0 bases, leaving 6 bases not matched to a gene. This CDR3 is CASSLTPWGGSTDTQYF. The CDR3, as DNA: TGTGCCAGCAGCTTAACTCCGTGGGGGGGTAGCACAGATACGCAGTATTTT.

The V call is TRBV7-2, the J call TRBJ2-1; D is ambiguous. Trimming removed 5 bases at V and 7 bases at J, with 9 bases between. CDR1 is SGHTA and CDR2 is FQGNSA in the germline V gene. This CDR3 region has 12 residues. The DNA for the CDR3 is TGTGCCAGCAGCCCTCTAGGTAATGAGCAGTTCTTC. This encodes CASSPLGNEQFF.

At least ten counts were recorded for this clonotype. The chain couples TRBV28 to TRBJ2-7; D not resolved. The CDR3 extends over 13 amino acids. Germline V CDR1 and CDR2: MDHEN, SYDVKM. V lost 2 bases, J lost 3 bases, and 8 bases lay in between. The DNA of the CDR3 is TGTGCCAGCAGTTTAAGGGTACTCTACGAGCAGTACTTC. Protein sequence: CASSLRVLYEQYF.

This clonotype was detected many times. CDR3 coding DNA: TGCAGTGCTAGGCCGACAGGACTAACTAACTATGGCTACACCTTC. This codes for CSARPTGLTNYGYTF. The V and J genes are TRBV20-1 and TRBJ1-2, with D possibly TRBD1 on 6 matching bases. The germline V gene encodes CDR1 DFQATT and CDR2 SNEGSKA (reference sequence). Trimming removed 3 bases from V and 0 bases from J, with 14 bases in between. CDR3 length: 15 amino acids.

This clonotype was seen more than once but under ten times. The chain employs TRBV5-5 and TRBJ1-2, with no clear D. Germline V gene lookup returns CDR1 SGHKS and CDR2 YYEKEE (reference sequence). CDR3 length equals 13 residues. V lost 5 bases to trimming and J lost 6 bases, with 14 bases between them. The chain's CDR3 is CASSSVIVDGYTF. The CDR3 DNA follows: TGTGCCAGCAGTTCTGTGATAGTCGATGGCTACACCTTC.

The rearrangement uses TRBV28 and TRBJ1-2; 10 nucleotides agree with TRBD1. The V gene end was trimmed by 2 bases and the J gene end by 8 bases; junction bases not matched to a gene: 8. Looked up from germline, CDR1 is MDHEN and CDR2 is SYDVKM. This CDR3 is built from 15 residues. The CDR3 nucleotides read TGTGCCAGCAGTTTAAAGGACAGGGGGATTGGAGGCTACACCTTC. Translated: CASSLKDRGIGGYTF.

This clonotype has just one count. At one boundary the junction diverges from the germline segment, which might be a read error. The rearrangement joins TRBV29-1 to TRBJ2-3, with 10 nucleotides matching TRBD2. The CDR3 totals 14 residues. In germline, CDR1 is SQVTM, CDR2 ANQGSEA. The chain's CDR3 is CSAIAGGLTGTQYF. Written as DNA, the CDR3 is TGCAGCGCCATAGCGGGGGGACTCACAGGTACGCAGTATTTT.

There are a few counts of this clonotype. In DNA, the CDR3 is TGCGCCAGCAGCCTCCAGGGCGCGGATTCACCCCTCCACTTT. This codes for CASSLQGADSPLHF. V usage is TRBV4-1 and J usage is TRBJ1-6, with D maybe TRBD1 (5 bases). From germline, CDR1 is MGHRA and CDR2 YSYEKL. This CDR3 contains 14 residues. Trimming pared 4 bases from V and 8 bases from J, leaving 12 bases between.

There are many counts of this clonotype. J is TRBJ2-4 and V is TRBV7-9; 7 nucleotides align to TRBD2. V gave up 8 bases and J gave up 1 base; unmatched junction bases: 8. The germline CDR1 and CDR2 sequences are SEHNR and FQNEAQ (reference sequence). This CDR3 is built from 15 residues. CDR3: CASGRDGWAKNIQYF. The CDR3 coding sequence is TGTGCCAGCGGGAGGGACGGATGGGCCAAAAACATTCAGTACTTC.

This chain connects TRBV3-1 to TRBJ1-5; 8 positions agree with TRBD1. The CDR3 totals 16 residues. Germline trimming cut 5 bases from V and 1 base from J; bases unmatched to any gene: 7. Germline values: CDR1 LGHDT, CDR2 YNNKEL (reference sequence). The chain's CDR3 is CASSSQGAGSNQPQHF. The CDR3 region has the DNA TGTGCCAGCAGCAGCCAGGGGGCAGGAAGCAATCAGCCCCAGCATTTT.

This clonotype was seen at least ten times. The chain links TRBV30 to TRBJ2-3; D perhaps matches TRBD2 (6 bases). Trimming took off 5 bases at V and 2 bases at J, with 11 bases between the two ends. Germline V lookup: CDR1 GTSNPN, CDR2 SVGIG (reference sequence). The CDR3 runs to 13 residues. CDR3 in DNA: TGTGCCTGGTTCGGGAGAACCACAGATACGCAGTATTTT. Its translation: CAWFGRTTDTQYF.

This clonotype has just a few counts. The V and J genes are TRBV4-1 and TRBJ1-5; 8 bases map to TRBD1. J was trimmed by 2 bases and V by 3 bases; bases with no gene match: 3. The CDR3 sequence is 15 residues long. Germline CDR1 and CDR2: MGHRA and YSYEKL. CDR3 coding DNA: TGCGCCAGCAGCCAGGACAGGGTGGGCAATCAGCCCCAGCATTTT. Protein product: CASSQDRVGNQPQHF.

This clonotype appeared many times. DNA of the CDR3: TGCGCCAGCAGCCAAGATACCGCGAACACTGAAGCTTTCTTT. Protein sequence: CASSQDTANTEAFF. V usage is TRBV4-3 and J usage is TRBJ1-1; D remains unclear. The V end lost 0 bases, the J end lost 1 base, and 6 bases lay between the germline ends. The CDR3 length is 14 residues. Germline CDR1 reads LGHNA; CDR2 reads YSLEER.

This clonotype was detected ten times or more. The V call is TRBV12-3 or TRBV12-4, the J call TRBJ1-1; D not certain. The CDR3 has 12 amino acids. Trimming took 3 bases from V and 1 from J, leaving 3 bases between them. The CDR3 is CASSFSNTEAFF. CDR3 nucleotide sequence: TGTGCCAGCAGTTTCTCGAACACTGAAGCTTTCTTT.

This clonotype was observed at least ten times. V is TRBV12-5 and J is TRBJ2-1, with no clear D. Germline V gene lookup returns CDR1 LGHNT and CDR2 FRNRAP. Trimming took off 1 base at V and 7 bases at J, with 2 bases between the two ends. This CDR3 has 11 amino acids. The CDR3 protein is CASGLENEQFF. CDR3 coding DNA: TGTGCTAGTGGTTTGGAGAATGAGCAGTTCTTC.

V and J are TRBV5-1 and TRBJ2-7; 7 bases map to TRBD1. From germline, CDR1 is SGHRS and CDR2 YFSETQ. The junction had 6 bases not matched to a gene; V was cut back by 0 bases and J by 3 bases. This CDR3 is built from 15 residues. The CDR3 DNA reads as TGCGCCAGCAGCTTGGGACAGGGATTATTCTACGAGCAGTACTTC. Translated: CASSLGQGLFYEQYF.

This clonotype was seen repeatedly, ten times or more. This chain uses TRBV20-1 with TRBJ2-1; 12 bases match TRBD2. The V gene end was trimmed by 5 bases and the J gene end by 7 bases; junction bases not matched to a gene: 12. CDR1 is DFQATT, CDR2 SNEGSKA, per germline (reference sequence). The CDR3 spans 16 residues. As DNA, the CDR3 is TGCAGTGCTGGACTATCTAGCGGGGGGGCCTCGAATGAGCAGTTCTTC. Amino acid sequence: CSAGLSSGGASNEQFF.

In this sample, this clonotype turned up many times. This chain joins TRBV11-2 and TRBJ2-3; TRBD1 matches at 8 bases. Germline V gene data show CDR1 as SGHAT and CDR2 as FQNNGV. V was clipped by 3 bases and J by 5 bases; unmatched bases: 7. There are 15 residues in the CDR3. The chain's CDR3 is CASSFLTGVGDTQYF. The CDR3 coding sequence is TGTGCCAGCAGCTTCCTGACAGGGGTGGGAGATACGCAGTATTTT.

CDR3 bases: TGTGCCAGCGTCCCACGTCCTGGGGCCAACGTCCTGACTTTC. Translating gives CASVPRPGANVLTF. The V gene is TRBV7-8, the J gene TRBJ2-6; D gene ambiguous. The CDR3 runs to 14 residues. V was shortened by 8 bases and J by 2 bases, with 10 bases between the two germline ends. Germline CDR1 reads SGHVS; CDR2 reads FQNEAQ.

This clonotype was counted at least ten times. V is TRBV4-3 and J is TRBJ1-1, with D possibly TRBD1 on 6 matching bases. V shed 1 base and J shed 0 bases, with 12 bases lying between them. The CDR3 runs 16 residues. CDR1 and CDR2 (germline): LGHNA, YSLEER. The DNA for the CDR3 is TGCGCCAGCAGCCAAGGCCCCGACAGGATGAACACTGAAGCTTTCTTT. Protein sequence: CASSQGPDRMNTEAFF.

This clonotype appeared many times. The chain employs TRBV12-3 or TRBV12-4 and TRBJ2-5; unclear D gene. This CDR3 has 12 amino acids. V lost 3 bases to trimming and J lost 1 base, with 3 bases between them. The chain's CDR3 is CASSLFQETQYF. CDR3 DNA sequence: TGTGCCAGCAGTTTGTTCCAAGAGACCCAGTACTTC.